Following are 26 T cell receptor beta chains from one sample sequenced in a study of T cells expressing NK-cell markers. After re-calling the 5' RACE reads, TCRdb lists one entry per CDR3 protein, DNA absent. This sample's table reports 500,000 to 700,000 distinct CDR3 sequences. The specimen sequenced was blood T cells: a sorted CD56 or NKG2C T cell subset, CD4+ or CD8+ T cells, or bulk PBMC T cells (not recorded which). These receptors all stem from a man between 18 and 35 years old in good health.

The chain has TRBV7-2 and TRBJ1-4. This CDR3 contains 15 residues. Germline V gene sequence: CDR1 SGHTA, CDR2 FQGNSA. The CDR3 region is CASSLHKASNEKLFF.

This chain's CDR3 is CASSYSTSLYNEQFF. The chain employs TRBV6-5 and TRBJ2-1. Germline V gene sequence: CDR1 MNHEY, CDR2 SVGAGI. The CDR3 contains 15 residues.

The chain has TRBV7-9 and TRBJ2-1; checking the TCRdb D call of TRBD1 is not possible without DNA. The CDR3 length is 17 residues. The V gene's germline CDR1 is SEHNR and CDR2 FQNEAQ (reference sequence). The CDR3 loop is CASSPPVDRAVYNEQFF.

The V call is TRBV28, the J call TRBJ2-3; TCRdb names TRBD1, which stays unverified in the absence of DNA. The CDR3 consists of 15 residues. Germline-derived CDR1 and CDR2 are MDHEN and SYDVKM. Here the CDR3 reads CASSPIQGFTDTQYF.

This rearrangement joins TRBV27 to TRBJ2-7; there is no DNA to check the TCRdb D call of TRBD1. Germline-derived CDR1 and CDR2 are MNHEY and SMNVEV (reference sequence). The CDR3 has 14 residues. CDR3 loop: CASSASGTGPEQYF.

The chain has TRBV20-1 and TRBJ2-3; the D gene TCRdb calls, TRBD1, cannot be checked with no DNA. This CDR3 contains 17 residues. In germline, CDR1 is DFQATT, CDR2 SNEGSKA (reference sequence). CDR3 sequence reads: CSARAQLPGSTTDTQYF.

The chain employs TRBV12-5 and TRBJ2-1; the TCRdb D gene call, TRBD2, has no DNA to confirm it. Germline loops: CDR1 LGHNT, CDR2 FRNRAP. The CDR3 is 18 amino acids. The CDR3 loop is CASGFLPTGTESYNEQFF.

The rearrangement uses TRBV6-5 and TRBJ1-3. CDR3 length equals 16 residues. Looked up from germline, CDR1 is MNHEY and CDR2 is SVGAGI. This chain's CDR3 is CASSRNPRNSGNTIYF.

This rearrangement joins TRBV4-1 to TRBJ2-7; TCRdb's assignment of TRBD2 cannot be checked, as there is no DNA. The CDR3 sequence is 13 residues long. In germline, CDR1 is MGHRA, CDR2 YSYEKL. The chain's CDR3 is CASGYGTSYEQYF.

The rearrangement joins TRBV24-1 to TRBJ1-1. The CDR3 length is 14 residues. Germline CDR1 reads KGHDR; CDR2 reads SFDVKD. The CDR3 reads CATSDPSGTLGAFF.

The chain combines TRBV11-2 with TRBJ2-1; TCRdb names TRBD2, which stays unverified in the absence of DNA. Germline CDR1 and CDR2: SGHAT and FQNNGV. The CDR3 length is 16 residues. This CDR3 is CASSLFGTSGYNEQFF.

The chain has TRBV11-2 and TRBJ2-1; TCRdb returns TRBD2, unconfirmable since there is no DNA. This CDR3 has 15 residues. CDR1 is SGHAT and CDR2 is FQNNGV in the germline V gene. Here the CDR3 reads CASSSRGGTANEQFF. Variable domain in full (rest from reference TRBV11-2 and TRBJ2-1): EAGVAQSPRYKIIEKRQSVAFWCNPISGHATLYWYQQILGQGPKLLIQFQNNGVVDDSQLPKDRFSAERLKGVDSTLKIQPAKLEDSAVYLCASSSRGGTANEQFFGPGTRLTVL.

V is TRBV12-3 or TRBV12-4 and J is TRBJ2-3; absent DNA, TCRdb's TRBD2 call cannot be checked. The CDR3 has 13 amino acids. CDR3 region: CASSLWEGDTQYF.

V is TRBV4-3 and J is TRBJ2-2; TCRdb proposes TRBD2, but this gene call is untestable without DNA. Germline CDR1 reads LGHNA; CDR2 reads YSLEER. CDR3 length: 17 residues. The CDR3 here is CASSQAASVYAGGELFF.

The V gene is TRBV9, the J gene TRBJ2-1; TCRdb returns TRBD2, unconfirmable since there is no DNA. Germline V gives CDR1 SGDLS, CDR2 YYNGEE. CDR3 size: 13 residues. This CDR3 is CASTETSGSSKFF.

This chain joins TRBV4-1 and TRBJ2-5; TCRdb's assignment of TRBD1 cannot be checked, as there is no DNA. The CDR3 consists of 13 residues. Germline V gives CDR1 MGHRA, CDR2 YSYEKL. CDR3 region: CASSLQGVETQYF.

The V and J genes are TRBV15 and TRBJ2-6; TCRdb's D gene call, TRBD1, goes unchecked for lack of DNA. The length of the CDR3 is 15 residues. Germline V gives CDR1 LNHNV, CDR2 YYDKDF (reference sequence). CDR3 sequence reads: CATSAGGTGANVLTF.

The rearrangement uses TRBV5-1 and TRBJ1-6; the D gene TCRdb calls, TRBD1, cannot be checked with no DNA. CDR3 length: 13 amino acids. Per germline, CDR1 SGHRS and CDR2 YFSETQ. CDR3 sequence reads: CASSVDRESPLHF.

The gene calls are TRBV21-1 and TRBJ2-7; TCRdb gives TRBD1 as the D gene, but with no DNA this cannot be confirmed. TRBV21-1 is an annotated pseudogene. There are 16 residues in the CDR3. CDR3 amino acids: CASSKTTRTGIYEQYF.

The rearrangement joins TRBV5-1 to TRBJ1-6; TCRdb's D call, TRBD1, is unchecked because there is no DNA. Per the germline V gene, CDR1 is SGHRS and CDR2 is YFSETQ. CDR3 length: 16 residues. The CDR3: CASSLGVIGGYSPLHF.

This CDR3 is CASSLGAQADTQYF. V usage is TRBV27 and J usage is TRBJ2-3; the TCRdb D gene call, TRBD2, has no DNA to confirm it. The germline gives CDR1 MNHEY, CDR2 SMNVEV (reference sequence). There are 14 residues in the CDR3.

The genes are TRBV15 and TRBJ2-1; checking the TCRdb D call of TRBD2 is not possible without DNA. CDR3 size: 19 residues. From germline, CDR1 is LNHNV and CDR2 YYDKDF (reference sequence). CDR3 sequence: CATSRASVGWSSGIYEQFF.

The gene calls are TRBV21-1 and TRBJ2-7; TCRdb returns TRBD1, unconfirmable since there is no DNA. TRBV21-1 is recorded as a pseudogene. The CDR3 extends over 16 amino acids. The CDR3: CASSKANQNRHYEQYF.

The chain couples TRBV6-5 to TRBJ2-3. CDR1 is MNHEY and CDR2 is SVGAGI in the germline V gene. The CDR3 runs to 13 residues. The CDR3: CASSLTYTDTQYF.

J is TRBJ2-3 and V is TRBV15. CDR1 is LNHNV and CDR2 is YYDKDF in the germline V gene (reference sequence). This CDR3 contains 14 residues. The CDR3 here is CATSRGTSTDTQYF.

CDR3 amino acids: CASEGLMNTGELFF. The chain has TRBV10-2 and TRBJ2-2; with no DNA, the TCRdb D assignment of TRBD2 cannot be verified. This CDR3 spans 14 amino acids. CDR1 and CDR2 (germline): WSHSY, SAAADI.